This T cell receptor beta chain was found in a study of T cell repertoires in cytomegalovirus infection. Across the whole study: Carrying CMV and the relevant HLA type showed in public TCR beta signatures. Whole-study findings and limits: Ex vivo responses were dominated by HLA-C-restricted CMV-specific TCR beta clonotypes.

With 10 bases clipped from V and 3 bases from J, the junction kept 8 bases outside the gene matches. This CDR3 comprises 15 residues. Germline V CDR1 and CDR2: SGHAT, FQDESV (reference sequence). For this clonotype: No antigen is known for it.

TCRdb redid the calling of the reads with MiXCR, one entry per CDR3 protein. This table holds 510,000 or so distinct CDR3 sequences, 26% found once. This TCR derives from a human donor in good health (CMV status not recorded). Some clones in this sample may be carry-over from other donors' samples. The genes are TRBV11-1 and TRBJ2-6; 8 positions match TRBD1. The sample consisted of PBMCs. CDR3 nucleotide sequence: TGTGCCACACCGGACAGGGTAAATGGGGCCAACGTCCTGACTTTC. Encoded protein: CATPDRVNGANVLTF. Based on the CDR3 plus reference TRBV11-1 and TRBJ2-6, the full variable domain is EAEVAQSPRYKITEKSQAVAFWCDPISGHATLYWYRQILGQGPELLVQFQDESVVDDSQLPKDRFSAERLKGVDSTLKIQPAELGDSAMYLCATPDRVNGANVLTFGAGSRLTVL.